This T cell receptor (beta chain) originates from a study of post-analysis software for immune sequencing data. Unique molecular identifiers were present in the TCR beta cDNA libraries. Using its own MiXCR run on the PCR reads, TCRdb lists one record per CDR3 protein. The table has 750,000 to 950,000 distinct CDR3 sequences, roughly 58% seen once. Points from the study as a whole: A handful of TRBV segments were more frequent in patients than controls; TRBV5-6, TRBV5-1 and TRBV20-1 belonged to this group. When compared against controls, multiple sclerosis patients showed significantly lower normalized Chao1 diversity.

The germline CDR1 and CDR2 sequences are SGHKS and YYEKEE (reference sequence). The CDR3 is made up of 14 amino acids. The J segment lost 2 bases and the V segment lost 7 bases, leaving 6 bases of the junction unmatched. Details on this clonotype: Its target is not known.

The receptor was derived from a girl aged 5-17 years with multiple sclerosis. This chain joins TRBV5-5 and TRBJ2-7; TRBD2 aligns across 10 bases. Sequenced: blood. The CDR3 spells CASVLAGDPYEQYF. CDR3 nucleotide sequence: TGTGCCAGCGTCCTAGCGGGGGACCCCTACGAGCAGTACTTC. Supplemented by reference TRBV5-5 and TRBJ2-7, the full variable domain reads DAGVTQSPTHLIKTRGQQVTLRCSPISGHKSVSWYQQVLGQGPQFIFQYYEKEERGRGNFPDRFSARQFPNYSSELNVNALLLGDSALYLCASVLAGDPYEQYFGPGTRLTVT.